This T cell receptor (beta chain) emerged from a study of T cell repertoires in cytomegalovirus infection. Whole-study context: Signatures in public TCR beta sequences pointed to both CMV infection and matching HLA type.

Whole-study results and caveats: In two of eight donors, the top clonotype was HLA-C-restricted CMV-specific. Cumulative public TCR beta family frequency identified carriers of CMV plus the relevant HLA.

This clonotype was detected only a few times. Its cognate antigen is unknown. This CDR3 contains 10 residues. Trimming took 8 bases from V and 4 from J, leaving 5 bases between them. Per germline, CDR1 SNHLY and CDR2 FYNNEI. Each CDR3 protein gets one entry after TCRdb re-called the reads with MiXCR. The sample lists 650,000 to 900,000 distinct CDR3 sequences, roughly 28% occurring once. The sequence came from a human donor in good health (CMV status not recorded). Some clones in this sample may be carry-over from other donors' samples. This rearrangement joins TRBV2 to TRBJ1-1; no reliable D call. The sequences come from cultured CD8+ T cells from PBMCs, collected from culture after CMV antigen stimulation. The CDR3, as DNA: TGTGCCAGCGCGGGCACTGAAGCTTTCTTT. The encoded protein is CASAGTEAFF.